The following is a T cell receptor beta chain sequence with its context. The target of this receptor is not known. No much larger clone is present one base from it, and per-base qualities are unavailable. This CDR3 is also generated by other DNA sequences in the sample. The donors were healthy, HIV-negative adults with no recently reported acute infections or vaccinations. All donors were Caucasian adults living in Nashville, Tennessee, USA. CD4+ T cells were enriched by magnetic negative selection; naive cells were then positively selected on CD45RA, and the negative fraction formed the memory subset. After blood collection by leukapheresis, PBMCs were isolated using Ficoll-Histopaque density gradient centrifugation and then cryopreserved in the vapor phase of liquid nitrogen. Analytical flow cytometry was used to check the purity and quantity of each magnetically sorted T cell population. Each sorted fraction had its genomic DNA isolated and then quantified by UV absorbance on a Nanodrop 2000c.

TCR CDR3 regions were amplified from genomic DNA by multiplex PCR using the deep immunoSEQ assay. Extracted genomic DNA from each cell subset was distributed evenly across all wells of several immunoSEQ 96-well plates, and each plate was treated as a replicate. For sorted subsets, each replicate PCR was loaded with 200 to 250 ng genomic DNA, equivalent to 25,000 to 35,000 T cell genomes. Purified libraries were quantified with a Qubit 3.0 fluorometer, sized on a Bioanalyzer 2100, and re-quantified with the KAPA Library Quantification kit. A separate single-read 150-cycle Illumina NextSeq 550 flow cell was used to sequence each immunoSEQ 96-well plate. The published analysis was carried out like this. Because the immunoSEQ output held only junctional sequences and lacked quality scores, the filtering could not match the filtering applied to full-length reads. To assign V/J genes and CDR3, sequences were annotated using PyIR, a Python wrapper for IgBLAST v1.9, with IMGT germline references. Reads were removed for weak V/J assignments (E-value above 1e-6), missing CDR3, stop codons, out-of-frame junctions, or ambiguous translated residues. V3J clonotypes were defined as sequences sharing the same inferred V gene, J gene, and CDR3 amino acid sequence. The percentage overlap between two repertoires was calculated by dividing the number of shared unique clonotypes by the size of the smaller repertoire. Richness of each repertoire was evaluated using RTK rarefaction, the Chao1 estimator, and Recon v2.1 estimates of unobserved clonotypes. Generation probabilities for all TCRbeta clonotypes obtained by the gDNA method from a few donors were computed using OLGA. The source is immuneACCESS, and TCRdb retained only in-frame sequences with V and J called. Part of the clones is not carried over; for the studies checked, unresolved V genes explain less than half of this, and the remainder is unexplained. Clone size and V and J calls were adopted from that table, with D and trimming inferred from the DNA. This sample lists some 900,000 clones; about 80% were detected once. Roughly 1.5% of the sample is in the top ten clones.

The record originates from a study of shared clonotypes between healthy human individuals (dated by TCRdb to the early 2020s). As for the study more broadly: The cohort included a few men and a couple of women between 18 and 49 years of age. For each donor, three plates each were used for CD4 naive and CD4 memory, two plates were used for CD8 naive, and one plate was used for CD8 memory. To estimate repertoire size and how much clonotypes are shared between individuals, the study performed deep sequencing of blood TCR repertoires from a handful of healthy adults. To increase sequencing depth and limit assay-specific biases, different laboratories used diverse techniques to prepare libraries and sequence TCR repertoires. Leukapheresis yielded between about 0.9 and 9 billion PBMCs per donor.

Broader findings and caveats from the paper: Incomplete sequencing was indicated by rarefaction of sorted-subset datasets, despite the large sequencing depth. Naive subsets generally had larger estimated clonotype richness than memory subsets. Based on pairwise subsampling, the degree of clonotype sharing among donors was expected to be affected by sequencing depth. When several donors were compared, the shared fraction of clonotypes was around 4.6% for naive CD4, around 4% for naive CD8, 2% to 2.5% for memory CD4, and approximately 0.4% for memory CD8. The small number of donors limited the genetic and exposure-history diversity represented. Higher generation probabilities were observed for clonotypes shared by all four sorted-subset donors than for non-shared clonotypes. Only blood was sampled, and tissue TCR repertoires likely differ from those in blood.

V and J lose 5 bases and 2 bases, and a span of 6 bases separates them. Counted from cysteine to phenylalanine, this CDR3 has 11 amino acids. The read is trimmed to its CDR3 DNA, 33 bases read in frame from base 1. CDR1 GTSNPN and CDR2 SVGIG are derived from the germline V gene (reference sequence). The receptor's source is a man younger than 35 in good health. Sequenced input: memory CD4+ T cells sorted from blood. The intended sense of this specimen's cell subset or site label: CD45RA-negative fraction. The rearranged segments are TRBV30 and TRBJ1-2; no D segment can be confidently identified. The CDR3 sequence is CAWRANYGYTF. The nucleotide sequence reads as follows: TGTGCCTGGCGGGCCAACTATGGCTACACCTTC.